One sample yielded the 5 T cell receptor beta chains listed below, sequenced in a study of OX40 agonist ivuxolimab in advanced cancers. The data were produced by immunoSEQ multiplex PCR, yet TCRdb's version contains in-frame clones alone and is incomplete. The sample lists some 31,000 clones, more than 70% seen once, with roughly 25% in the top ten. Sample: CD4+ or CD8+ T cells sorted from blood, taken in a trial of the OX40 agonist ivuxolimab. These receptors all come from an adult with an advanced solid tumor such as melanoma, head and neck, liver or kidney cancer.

DNA for the CDR3: TGTGCCAGCTGGAACAGGGTCGGTGAAAGTGACGAGCAGTACTTC. Translated: CASWNRVGESDEQYF. The V gene is TRBV28, the J gene TRBJ2-7; D possibly corresponds to TRBD1 (6 bases). Germline CDR1 and CDR2: MDHEN and SYDVKM. There are 15 residues in the CDR3. The V and J ends lost 8 bases and 5 bases respectively, with 22 bases between them.

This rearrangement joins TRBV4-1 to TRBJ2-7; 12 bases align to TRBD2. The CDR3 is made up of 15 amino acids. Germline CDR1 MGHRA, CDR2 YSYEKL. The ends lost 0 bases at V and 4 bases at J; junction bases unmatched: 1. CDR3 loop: CASSQELAGGYEQYF. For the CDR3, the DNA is TGCGCCAGCAGCCAAGAACTAGCGGGAGGTTACGAGCAGTACTTC.

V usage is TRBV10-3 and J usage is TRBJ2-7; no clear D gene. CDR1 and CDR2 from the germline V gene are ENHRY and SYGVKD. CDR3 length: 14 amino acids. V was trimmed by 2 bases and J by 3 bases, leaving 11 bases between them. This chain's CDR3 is CAISEPQDFYEQYF. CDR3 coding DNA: TGTGCCATCAGTGAGCCTCAGGATTTCTACGAGCAGTACTTC.

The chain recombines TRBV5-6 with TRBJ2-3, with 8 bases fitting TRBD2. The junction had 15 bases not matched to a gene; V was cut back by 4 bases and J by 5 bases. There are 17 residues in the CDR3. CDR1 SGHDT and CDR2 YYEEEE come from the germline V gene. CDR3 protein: CASSPLTSARIGDTQYF. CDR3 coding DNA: TGTGCCAGCAGCCCTTTGACTAGCGCCAGGATAGGAGATACGCAGTATTTT.

As DNA, the CDR3 is TGCAGCGTTGCCCCCCTAGCGGGAGGGACCCAGTACTTC. It is translated as CSVAPLAGGTQYF. The chain carries TRBV29-1 and TRBJ2-7; 11 positions agree with TRBD2. The J call may be in error: the DNA end matches TRBJ2-5 better. The CDR3 is 13 residues long. From germline, CDR1 is SQVTM and CDR2 ANQGSEA.